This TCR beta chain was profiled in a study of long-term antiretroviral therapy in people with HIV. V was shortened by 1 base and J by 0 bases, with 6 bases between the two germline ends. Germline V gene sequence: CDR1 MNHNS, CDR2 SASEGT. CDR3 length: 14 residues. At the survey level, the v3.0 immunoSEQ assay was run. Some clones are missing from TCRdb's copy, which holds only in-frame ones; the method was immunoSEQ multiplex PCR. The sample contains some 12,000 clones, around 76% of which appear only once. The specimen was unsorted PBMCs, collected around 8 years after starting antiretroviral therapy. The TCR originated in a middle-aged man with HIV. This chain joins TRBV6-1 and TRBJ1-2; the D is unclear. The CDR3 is CASSEGRANYGYTF. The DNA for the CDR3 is TGTGCCAGCAGTGAAGGCCGAGCTAACTATGGCTACACCTTC.